This TCR beta chain was recovered during a study of cytotoxic CD8 clonotypes in ibrutinib-treated CLL. Concerning this clone itself: What it recognizes is unknown.

Study-wide results and limits: Clonality correlated strongly with circulating CD8+ T cells and exceeded age-matched healthy donors at baseline. Clonality went up at the time of ibrutinib response, stayed stable in sustained remission, and later dropped back toward its baseline level at progression.

TCRdb's table, derived via immunoSEQ multiplex PCR, lists solely in-frame clones and lacks some. The data show roughly 56,000 clones, with approximately 71% seen just once and about 39% held by the top ten. CDR1 and CDR2 from the germline V gene are MNHNY and SVGAGI (reference sequence). The CDR3 spans 15 residues. The V and J ends lost 10 bases and 0 bases respectively, with 15 bases between them. This specimen consisted of PBMCs, obtained after 12 months of ibrutinib treatment. The chain recombines TRBV6-6 with TRBJ2-2; D tentatively fits TRBD1 or TRBD2 (5 bases each). This clonotype was sampled from a human donor with chronic lymphocytic leukemia. This CDR3 is CATYRGAANTGELFF. CDR3 nucleotides: TGTGCCACCTACCGGGGCGCAGCGAACACCGGGGAGCTGTTTTTT.